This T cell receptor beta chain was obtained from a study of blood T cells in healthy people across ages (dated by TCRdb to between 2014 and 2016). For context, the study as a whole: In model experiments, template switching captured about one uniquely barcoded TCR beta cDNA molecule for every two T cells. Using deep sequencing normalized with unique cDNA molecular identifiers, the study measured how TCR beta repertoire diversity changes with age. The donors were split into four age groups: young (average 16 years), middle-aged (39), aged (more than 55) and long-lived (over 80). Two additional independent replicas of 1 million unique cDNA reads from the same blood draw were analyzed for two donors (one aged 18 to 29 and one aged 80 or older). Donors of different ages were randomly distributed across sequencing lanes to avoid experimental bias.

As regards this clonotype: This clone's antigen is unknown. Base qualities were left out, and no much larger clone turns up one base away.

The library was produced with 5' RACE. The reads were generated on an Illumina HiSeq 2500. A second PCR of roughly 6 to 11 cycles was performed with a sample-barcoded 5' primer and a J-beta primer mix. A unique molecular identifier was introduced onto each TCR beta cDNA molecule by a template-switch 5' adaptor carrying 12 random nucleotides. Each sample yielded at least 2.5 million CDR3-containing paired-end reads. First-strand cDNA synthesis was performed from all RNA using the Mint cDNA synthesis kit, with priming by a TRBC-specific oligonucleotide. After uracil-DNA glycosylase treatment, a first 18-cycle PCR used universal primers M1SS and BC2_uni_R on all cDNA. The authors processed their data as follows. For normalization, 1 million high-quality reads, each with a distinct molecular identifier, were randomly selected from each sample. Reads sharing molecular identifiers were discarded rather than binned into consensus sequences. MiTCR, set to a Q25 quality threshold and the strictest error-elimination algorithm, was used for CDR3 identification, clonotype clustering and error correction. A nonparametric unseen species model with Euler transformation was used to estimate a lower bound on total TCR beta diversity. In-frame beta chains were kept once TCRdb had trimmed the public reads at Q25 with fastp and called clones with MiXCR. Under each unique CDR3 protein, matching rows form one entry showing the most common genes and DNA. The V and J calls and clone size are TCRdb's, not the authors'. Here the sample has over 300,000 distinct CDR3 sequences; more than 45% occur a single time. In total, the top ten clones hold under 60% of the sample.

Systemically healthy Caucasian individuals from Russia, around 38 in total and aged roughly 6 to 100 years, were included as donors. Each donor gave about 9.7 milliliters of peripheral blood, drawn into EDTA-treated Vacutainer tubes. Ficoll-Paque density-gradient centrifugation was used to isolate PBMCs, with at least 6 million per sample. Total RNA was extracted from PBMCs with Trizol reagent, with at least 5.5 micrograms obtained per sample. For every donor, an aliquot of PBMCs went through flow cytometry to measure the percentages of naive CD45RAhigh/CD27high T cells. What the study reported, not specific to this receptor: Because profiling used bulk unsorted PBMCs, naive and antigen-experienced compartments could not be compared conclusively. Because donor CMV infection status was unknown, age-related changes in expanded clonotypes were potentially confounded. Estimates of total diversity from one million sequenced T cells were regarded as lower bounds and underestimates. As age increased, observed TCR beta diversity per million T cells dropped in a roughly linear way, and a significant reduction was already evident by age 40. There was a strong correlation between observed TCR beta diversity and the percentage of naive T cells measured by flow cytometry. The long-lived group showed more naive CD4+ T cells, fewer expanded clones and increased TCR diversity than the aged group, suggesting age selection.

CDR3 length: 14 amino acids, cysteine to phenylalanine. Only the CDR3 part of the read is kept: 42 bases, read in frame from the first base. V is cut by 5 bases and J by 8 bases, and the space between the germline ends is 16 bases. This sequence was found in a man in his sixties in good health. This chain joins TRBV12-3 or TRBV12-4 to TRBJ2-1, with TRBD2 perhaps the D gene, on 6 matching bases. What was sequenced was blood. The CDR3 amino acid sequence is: CASSKERGGHEQFF. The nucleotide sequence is TGTGCCAGCAGTAAGGAAAGGGGAGGTCATGAGCAGTTCTTC.